This entry is about one T cell receptor beta chain. This clonotype was detected ten times or more. This receptor's antigen is unknown. No much larger clone is present one base from it, and per-base qualities are unavailable. This specimen belongs to a study of T cells in Graves' hyperthyroidism and ophthalmopathy (dated by TCRdb to the late 2010s). For context, the study as a whole: Peripheral blood was sampled at the time of initial diagnosis, prior to any treatment. In six Graves' hyperthyroidism patients, the study also compared T-cell repertoires from thyroid tissue with T-cell repertoires from blood. The 100 discovery patients were randomly split 7:3 into training and test sets. Whether ophthalmopathy could be predicted prospectively was tested in an independent validation cohort made up of under 20 hyperthyroidism patients plus 17 patients who later progressed to ophthalmopathy. Once sampling was done, hyperthyroidism patients were given methimazole at a starting dose of 30 mg daily, whereas ophthalmopathy patients were given high-dose intravenous methylprednisolone. A discovery cohort of roughly 96 patients, roughly 40 with Graves' ophthalmopathy and over 55 with stable Graves' hyperthyroidism, was used to find distinguishing TCR V-J signatures. TCR Vbeta CDR3 sequencing of 130 to 150 peripheral blood samples (about 45 ophthalmopathy, 70 to 85 hyperthyroidism and roughly 17 progressor patients) is reported in the paper. General findings and caveats noted by the study authors: Sample size was not statistically predetermined, and investigators were not blinded to group allocation. Most expanded thyroid clonotypes (frequency above 0.001) were also detected in blood, suggesting blood repertoires may reflect thyroid immune responses. In validation, the model predicted progression to ophthalmopathy a median of roughly 6.1 months before onset, with roughly 68% sensitivity and more than 72% specificity. In cross-validation, a model built on a 13 V-J signature told ophthalmopathy apart from stable hyperthyroidism with approximately 90% sensitivity and roughly 81% specificity, and in testing the same model reached 80%/75%.

Graves' hyperthyroidism was defined as stable when no progression to ophthalmopathy occurred over 18 months of follow-up. Hyperthyroidism patients were newly diagnosed, had a disease duration of under 2 months, and were aged 18 to 65 years. The study excluded patients with uncontrolled infections, other autoimmune diseases, pregnancy or lactation. Clinical symptoms, serum thyroxine and TRAb, thyroid ultrasound, and orbital computed tomography formed the basis for the diagnoses. Ficoll-Paque density gradient centrifugation was used to isolate PBMCs from under 11 ml of fresh peripheral blood. Total RNA was extracted with Trizol reagent, and quality was checked on an Agilent 2100 Bioanalyzer. Its CDR3 holds 15 amino acids, cysteine through phenylalanine. Only the CDR3 DNA stays, 45 bases, in frame from base 1. Trimming at the junction amounts to 2 bases on V and 3 bases on J, and the germline ends lie 12 bases apart. CDR1 KGHDR and CDR2 SFDVKD were looked up in the germline V gene.

TCR beta CDR3 regions were amplified from RNA transcripts. For the first round of RT-PCR on the TCR CDR3, the HTBI primer set was used together with the Qiagen OneStep RT-PCR kit. A second multiplex PCR round built the libraries, followed by size selection and purification. Libraries were sequenced paired-end with 100 bp reads on an Illumina HiSeq2000. Per the original workflow: Raw data were processed with SOAPnuke, discarding reads with adapters, uncalled bases, mean Phred below 15, or no exact constant-primer or identifier match. COPE v1.2.5 was used to merge the high-quality paired reads, and each unique nucleotide sequence was defined as a clonotype. Clonotypes were aligned to IMGT TRBV, TRBD and TRBJ reference segments using MiTCR v1.1. The analysis was restricted to V-J combinations with a frequency above 0.0001, which together covered 99.2% of the repertoires. A TCS score was defined as the ratio of F50 (clonal expansion) to E x V (chaos), with BLOSUM62-based TCRdist applied between CDR3 peptides within each V-J. Welch's t-statistics and random forest reduced 450 to 600 V-J features to 10 to 15, which were used in a naive Bayes classifier (R e1071). TCRdb passed the public sequencing reads through fastp at Q25 and MiXCR, retaining productive beta sequences. Rows are unified per CDR3 protein, each entry keeping the most common DNA and genes. TCRdb's processing, not the study's, gives the V and J calls here. This sample has under 700,000 distinct CDR3 sequences in its table, and 16% of those were observed once. The top ten clonotypes cover around 19% of the sample.

This TCR was recovered from a young woman with Graves' hyperthyroidism. The rearranged chain carries TRBV24-1 and TRBJ1-1; the D gene is unclear. Sequenced material: blood. The DNA is as follows: TGTGCCACCAGTGATTCAAGCAAGAAGTACACTGAAGCTTTCTTT. Its protein reads: CATSDSSKKYTEAFF.